The source of this T cell receptor (beta chain) is a study of CD8 T cells in Susac syndrome. RNA in amounts of roughly 0.5 to 1 ug was reverse transcribed with random hexamers. MiXCR, run by TCRdb on the immunoSEQ multiplex PCR reads, gives a single entry per CDR3 protein. This sample has 200,000 to 250,000 distinct CDR3 sequences, with about 95% found just once. The CDR3 is made up of 13 amino acids. Germline CDR1 is DFQATT and CDR2 is SNEGSKA (reference sequence). V shed 7 bases and J shed 7 bases, with 17 bases lying between them. Sequenced input: CD4+ T cells from PBMCs. V gene TRBV20-1 combines with J gene TRBJ2-1; tentatively, D is TRBD2 (5 bases). The sequence was obtained from a human donor with multiple sclerosis. Here the CDR3 DNA reads TGCAGTGTTGGGGATTGGAGGCGGAATGAGCAGTTCTTC. Encoded protein: CSVGDWRRNEQFF.